This T cell receptor beta chain was recovered during a study of T-cell reconstitution after alpha-beta-depleted transplantation in children. Study-level findings and limits: A year had passed since transplant, and T-cell counts and diversity by then came mostly from newly produced T cells. Where alpha-beta T cells came from about two months after transplant was reportedly several hundred expanded graft clones.

The TCRbeta library was prepared with unique molecular identifiers. TCRdb re-called the PCR reads with MiXCR, one entry per CDR3 protein. This table has hundreds of thousands of distinct CDR3 sequences, just under 8.5% appearing once. Of note for this clonotype: What it recognizes is unknown.

The trim removed 8 bases at V and 4 bases at J, leaving 7 bases unmatched. The length of the CDR3 is 13 residues. From germline, CDR1 is SQVTM and CDR2 ANQGSEA. Source: PBMCs, mostly from graft donor cells, taken 180 days after TCRalphabeta/CD19-depleted stem cell transplant. The origin of this receptor is a male patient between 5 and 17 years old who had a stem cell transplant for acute lymphoblastic leukemia, so the T cells may come from the graft donor. This chain joins TRBV29-1 and TRBJ1-4, with 7 bases aligning to TRBD1. The CDR3: CSSRDRNNEKLFF. CDR3 nucleotide sequence: TGCAGCTCGAGGGACAGAAATAATGAAAAACTGTTTTTT.